The T cell receptor beta chain described here comes from a study of control samples from healthy donors and cancer patients. Assay: immunoSEQ multiplex PCR; the TCRdb copy retains only in-frame clones and omits some. The table includes about 60,000 clones, 70% to 90% detected once. The V gene's germline CDR1 is SGHKS and CDR2 YYEKEE (reference sequence). CDR3 length: 15 residues. Trimming pared 2 bases from V and 2 bases from J, leaving 12 bases between. Sequencing was performed on blood. This sequence originates from a man in his fifties in good health. The chain couples TRBV5-5 to TRBJ2-3; possibly TRBD2 for D (5 bases). This CDR3 reads CASSFYDYHTDTQYF. The CDR3 DNA sequence: TGTGCCAGCAGCTTTTACGACTACCACACAGATACGCAGTATTTT.